The 7 T cell receptor beta chains in this list originate from one sample, sequenced in a study of shared clonotypes between healthy human individuals. Only in-frame clones appear in the TCRdb table, and some are missing; sequencing was by immunoSEQ multiplex PCR. Of around 640,000 clones listed, 96% are singletons. In the naive CD8 group, cells lacked CD45RO and were positively selected for CCR7, so terminally differentiated effector memory CD45RA+ cells were left out. Sequences were obtained from naive CD8+ T cells sorted from blood. The receptor source for this set is a woman in her 30s in good health.

The J gene is TRBJ2-5, the V gene TRBV13, with 7 bases that match TRBD1. Trimming took 5 bases from V and 1 from J; bases not matched to a gene: 4. The germline CDR1 and CDR2 sequences are PRHDT and FYEKMQ (reference sequence). The CDR3 is made up of 14 amino acids. CDR3 residues: CASSLGQVQETQYF. The CDR3 region has the DNA TGTGCCAGCAGCCTCGGACAGGTCCAAGAGACCCAGTACTTC.

The V and J genes are TRBV5-1 and TRBJ2-2, with D unresolved. CDR3 length: 13 residues. The germline gives CDR1 SGHRS, CDR2 YFSETQ. Trimming took off 7 bases at V and 5 bases at J, with 12 bases between the two ends. The CDR3: CASFVDGTGELFF. The CDR3 nucleotides are TGCGCCAGCTTTGTAGATGGAACCGGGGAGCTGTTTTTT.

The chain carries TRBV9 and TRBJ2-5; a possible D gene is TRBD1 (6 bases). The CDR3 length is 15 residues. CDR1 is SGDLS and CDR2 is YYNGEE in the germline V gene. Trimming removed 0 bases from V and 4 bases from J, with 13 bases in between. The chain's CDR3 is CASSVAQDRRETQYF. CDR3 bases: TGTGCCAGCAGCGTAGCCCAAGACAGGCGAGAGACCCAGTACTTC.

This clone was detected only once. The chain links TRBV4-2 to TRBJ2-2, with D tentatively TRBD2 (5 bases). Germline loops: CDR1 LGHNA, CDR2 YNFKEQ. The CDR3 is 12 residues long. Trimming cost V 6 bases and J 3 bases, with 5 bases left between them. In DNA form, the CDR3 reads TGTGCCAGCAGAGCGGACACCGGGGAGCTGTTTTTT. As protein: CASRADTGELFF.

The V gene is TRBV5-4, the J gene TRBJ1-1, with D hard to call. Germline CDR1 SGHNT, CDR2 YYREEE (reference sequence). Between the trimmed V and J ends, which lost 4 bases and 1 base, there was a span of 14 bases. CDR3 size: 15 residues. This CDR3 is CASSPRQGPNTEAFF. CDR3 bases: TGTGCCAGCAGCCCCAGACAAGGACCGAACACTGAAGCTTTCTTT.

The V gene is TRBV28, the J gene TRBJ1-2; D possibly corresponds to TRBD1 (6 bases). CDR1 and CDR2 (germline): MDHEN, SYDVKM. The CDR3 totals 15 residues. V lost 3 bases and J lost 3, with 14 bases in between. The CDR3 DNA reads TGTGCCAGCAGTTTGAGGGAGACAGGAGACTATGGCTACACCTTC. It yields the protein CASSLRETGDYGYTF.

The rearrangement links TRBV6-1 to TRBJ1-2; no clear D gene. V was pared by 3 bases and J by 0 bases, with 5 bases between. This CDR3 region has 13 residues. The germline gives CDR1 MNHNS, CDR2 SASEGT. The CDR3 DNA is TGTGCCAGCAGTGAGACGGCTAACTATGGCTACACCTTC. Amino acid sequence: CASSETANYGYTF.